Given below is one TCR beta chain in context. Its antigen is not identified. Each donor was nominally healthy when sampled (though unrecorded immune exposures were likely). The sample originates from a study of cytomegalovirus exposure and HLA in healthy donors. The overall study: Falling in the Caucasian-associated ancestry cluster were about 82% of some 400 genotyped donors. The study's findings and limits: Cytomegalovirus-associated TCR beta chains were listed, numbering some 150. In vitro work confirmed that a few CMV-associated chains recognize CMV antigens.

V was cut by 3 bases and J by 2 bases, with 14 bases left in between. Per the germline V gene, CDR1 is MRHNA and CDR2 is SNTAGT. The CDR3 is 16 amino acids. Primers: 60 Vbeta forward and 13 Jbeta reverse. This table comes from immunoSEQ multiplex PCR, and its TCRdb copy is limited to in-frame clones, with some not included. The table records under 85,000 clones, about 73% of them present only once. Material for sequencing was PBMCs. The TCR was taken from a woman younger than 45 in good health and CMV-seronegative. The rearrangement joins TRBV6-4 to TRBJ2-1; D may be TRBD2 (6 bases). The CDR3 sequence is CASSEVLAIPYNEQFF. The DNA of the CDR3 is TGTGCCAGCAGTGAAGTCCTAGCGATCCCCTACAATGAGCAGTTCTTC.